One and the same sample provided the 14 T cell receptor beta chains below, sequenced in a study of CD8+CD57+ T cells in acquired aplastic anemia. CDR3 and TCR beta VDJ profiling relied on a genomic DNA template. In TCRdb, the reads were re-called with MiXCR into one record per CDR3 protein. Of 150,000 to 200,000 distinct CDR3 sequences listed, just over 45% are singletons. Material for sequencing was sorted CD4+, CD8+, or CD8+CD57+ T cells (not recorded which) from PBMCs. These receptors came from a human donor in good health.

This clonotype was recorded at least ten times. The V and J genes are TRBV20-1 and TRBJ2-1; TRBD2 matches at 8 bases. Germline CDR1 DFQATT, CDR2 SNEGSKA (reference sequence). The V gene end was trimmed by 7 bases and the J gene end by 6 bases; junction bases not matched to a gene: 11. The CDR3 contains 14 residues. CDR3 coding DNA: TGCAGTGTTGTAGCGGGGCCCAGCCCCAATGAGCAGTTCTTC. It codes for CSVVAGPSPNEQFF.

This clonotype occurred many times. The rearrangement uses TRBV24-1 and TRBJ2-2; 13 bases agree with TRBD2. This CDR3 contains 18 residues. Looked up from germline, CDR1 is KGHDR and CDR2 is SFDVKD. The V and J ends lost 6 bases and 0 bases, in that order; junction bases with no gene match: 6. The DNA for the CDR3 is TGTGCCACCAGTCGTGGACTAGCGGGAGTTACGAACACCGGGGAGCTGTTTTTT. Residues: CATSRGLAGVTNTGELFF.

The gene calls are TRBV20-1 and TRBJ1-2, with unresolved D. V was cut by 3 bases and J by 8 bases, with 22 bases left in between. CDR3 length: 15 residues. Germline-derived CDR1 and CDR2 are DFQATT and SNEGSKA (reference sequence). CDR3 DNA: TGCAGTGCTAGGAACATGGTGCGGGTCTCGGAGGGCTACACCTTC. Protein sequence: CSARNMVRVSEGYTF.

This chain connects TRBV7-9 to TRBJ2-3; possibly TRBD1 for D (6 bases). CDR3 length: 11 amino acids. Trimming took 5 bases from V and 11 from J, leaving 11 bases between them. Germline assignment: CDR1 SEHNR and CDR2 FQNEAQ (reference sequence). Written as DNA, the CDR3 is TGTGCCAGCAGCCGGGACACCGGGCAGTATTTT. Encoded protein: CASSRDTGQYF.

This clonotype was found many times. The chain links TRBV7-3 to TRBJ2-2, with D uncertain. The germline V gene has CDR1 SGHTA and CDR2 FQGTGA. The CDR3 is 14 residues long. Trimming left V 2 bases short and J 3 bases short, with 7 bases between. Here the CDR3 DNA reads TGTGCCAGCAGCTTAGGGCCCGACACCGGGGAGCTGTTTTTT. As protein: CASSLGPDTGELFF. Full variable domain (outside the CDR3, taken from reference TRBV7-3 and TRBJ2-2): GAGVSQTPSNKVTEKGKYVELRCDPISGHTALYWYRQSLGQGPEFLIYFQGTGAADDSGLPNDRFFAVRPEGSVSTLKIQRTERGDSAVYLCASSLGPDTGELFFGEGSRLTVL.

This clonotype was counted ten times or more. The chain joins TRBV2 to TRBJ1-6; TRBD1 is a possible D gene (5 bases). The CDR3 is made up of 13 amino acids. Deletions cut 6 bases from V and 7 bases from J, with 10 bases between. Per germline, CDR1 SNHLY and CDR2 FYNNEI. CDR3 nucleotide sequence: TGTGCCAGCAGCCAGGGTTGGAATTCACCCCTCCACTTT. Protein product: CASSQGWNSPLHF.

This clonotype showed up many times. V and J are TRBV10-3 and TRBJ2-1, with a possible D match to TRBD2 (6 bases). The CDR3 runs 15 residues. Germline V gene data show CDR1 as ENHRY and CDR2 as SYGVKD. Trimming removed 6 bases from V and 0 bases from J, with 12 bases in between. CDR3 nucleotide sequence: TGTGCCATCAGAGAGGGACTCAACTCCTACAATGAGCAGTTCTTC. Its protein product is CAIREGLNSYNEQFF.

This clonotype was counted ten times or more. The rearrangement uses TRBV24-1 and TRBJ2-5, with TRBD1 matching over 10 bases. The CDR3 is made up of 18 amino acids. Unmatched junction bases numbered 14, after V lost 3 bases and J lost 5 bases. Looked up from germline, CDR1 is KGHDR and CDR2 is SFDVKD. The CDR3 spells CATSDRTGGRGPRETQYF. DNA for the CDR3: TGTGCCACCAGTGATCGGACAGGGGGAAGGGGGCCCCGTGAGACCCAGTACTTC.

The chain has TRBV20-1 and TRBJ2-4; D unclear. Germline V lookup: CDR1 DFQATT, CDR2 SNEGSKA (reference sequence). This CDR3 comprises 12 residues. V was pared by 2 bases and J by 4 bases, with 6 bases between. This CDR3 reads CSARPEKNIQYF. The CDR3 nucleotides read TGCAGTGCTAGACCCGAAAAAAACATTCAGTACTTC.

Regarding this clonotype: A read error may produce the germline difference seen at one junction end. V and J are TRBV9 and TRBJ1-2; no firm D call. The CDR3 is 13 amino acids. From germline, CDR1 is SGDLS and CDR2 YYNGEE. The CDR3 reads CASSVAQTYGYTF. The CDR3 DNA sequence: TGTGCCAGCAGCGTAGCACAGACATATGGCTACACCTTT.

In this sample, this clonotype turned up a few times. The chain uses TRBV15 and TRBJ1-2; D remains unclear. This CDR3 comprises 12 residues. Trimming took off 7 bases at V and 4 bases at J, with 10 bases between the two ends. The germline V gene has CDR1 LNHNV and CDR2 YYDKDF (reference sequence). The CDR3 sequence is CATNSNSYGYTF. The CDR3 bases are TGTGCCACCAATTCAAACAGCTATGGCTACACCTTC. The whole variable domain, filled in from reference TRBV15 and TRBJ1-2, reads DAMVIQNPRYQVTQFGKPVTLSCSQTLNHNVMYWYQQKSSQAPKLLFHYYDKDFNNEADTPDNFQSRRPNTSFCFLDIRSPGLGDTAMYLCATNSNSYGYTFGSGTRLTVV.

The V and J genes are TRBV11-2 and TRBJ1-3; no clear D. Germline V CDR1 and CDR2: SGHAT, FQNNGV. This CDR3 is 16 amino acids long. Trimming removed 5 bases from V and 0 bases from J, with 14 bases in between. The CDR3 sequence: CASSPARVDSGNTIYF. CDR3 nucleotide sequence: TGTGCCAGCAGCCCGGCGCGGGTCGACTCTGGAAACACCATATATTTT.

The chain is built from TRBV2 and TRBJ2-1; no firm D call. The CDR3 is 12 residues long. The germline CDR1 and CDR2 sequences are SNHLY and FYNNEI. Trimming shortened V by 1 base and J by 13 bases, and 11 bases separated the two germline ends. The CDR3, as DNA: TGTGCCAGCAGTGAAGACCTAAGGGTCCAGTTCTTC. Translation gives CASSEDLRVQFF. Based on the CDR3 plus reference TRBV2 and TRBJ2-1, the full variable domain is EPEVTQTPSHQVTQMGQEVILRCVPISNHLYFYWYRQILGQKVEFLVSFYNNEISEKSEIFDDQFSVERPDGSNFTLKIRSTKLEDSAMYFCASSEDLRVQFFGPGTRLTVL.

The chain has TRBV20-1 and TRBJ2-1; D gene unclear. CDR3 length: 9 residues. Germline lookup yields CDR1 DFQATT and CDR2 SNEGSKA (reference sequence). The V gene lost 5 bases and the J gene lost 4 bases, with 0 bases spanning the gap. The CDR3 here is CSAYNEQFF. CDR3 in DNA: TGCAGTGCTTACAATGAGCAGTTCTTC.